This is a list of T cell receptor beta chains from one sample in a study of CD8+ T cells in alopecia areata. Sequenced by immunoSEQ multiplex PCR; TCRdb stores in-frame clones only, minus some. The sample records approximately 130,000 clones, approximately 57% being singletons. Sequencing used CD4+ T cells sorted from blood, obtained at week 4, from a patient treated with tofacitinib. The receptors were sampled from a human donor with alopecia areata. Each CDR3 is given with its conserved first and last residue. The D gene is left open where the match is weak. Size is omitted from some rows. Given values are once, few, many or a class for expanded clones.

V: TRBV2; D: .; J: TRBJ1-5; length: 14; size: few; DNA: TGTGCCAGCAGTGAAGCGCTTCCGAATCAGCCCCAGCATTTT; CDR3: CASSEALPNQPQHF
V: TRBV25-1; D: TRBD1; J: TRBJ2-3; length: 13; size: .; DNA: TGTGCCAGTCCGGGACAGGGGACAGATACGCAGTATTTT; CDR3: CASPGQGTDTQYF
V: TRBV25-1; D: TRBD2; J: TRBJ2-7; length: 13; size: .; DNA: TGTGCCAGCAGGGGAGCGGGGTCCTACGAGCAGTACTTC; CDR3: CASRGAGSYEQYF
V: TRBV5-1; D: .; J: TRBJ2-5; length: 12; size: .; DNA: TGCGCCAGCAGCCCTCCCAAGGAGACCCAGTACTTC; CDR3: CASSPPKETQYF
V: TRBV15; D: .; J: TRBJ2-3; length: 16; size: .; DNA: TGTGCCACCAGCTCACCACCGACAGGGAGGACAGATACGCAGTATTTT; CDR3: CATSSPPTGRTDTQYF
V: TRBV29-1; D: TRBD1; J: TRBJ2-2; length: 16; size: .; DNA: TGCAGCGTTGAAGATTCGCGAGACAGGGGGCTCGGGGAGCTGTTTTTT; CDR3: CSVEDSRDRGLGELFF
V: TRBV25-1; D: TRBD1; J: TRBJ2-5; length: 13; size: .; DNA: TGTGCCAGCGGAGACAGGGGTGCGGAGACCCAGTACTTC; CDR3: CASGDRGAETQYF
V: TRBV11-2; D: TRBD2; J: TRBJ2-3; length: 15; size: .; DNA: TGTGCCAGCAGCTCGGGACTAGCGGGGAGAGATACGCAGTATTTT; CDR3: CASSSGLAGRDTQYF
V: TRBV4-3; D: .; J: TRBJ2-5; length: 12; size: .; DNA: TGCGCCAGCAGCCAAGATCAGGAGACCCAGTACTTC; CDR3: CASSQDQETQYF
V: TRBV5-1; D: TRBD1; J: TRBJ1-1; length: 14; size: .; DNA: TGCGCCAGCAGGACAGGGGGCCTGAACACTGAAGCTTTCTTT; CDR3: CASRTGGLNTEAFF
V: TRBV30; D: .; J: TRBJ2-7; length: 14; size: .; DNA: TGTGCCTGGACCAAAGGACAGCTCTCCTACGAGCAGTACTTC; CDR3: CAWTKGQLSYEQYF
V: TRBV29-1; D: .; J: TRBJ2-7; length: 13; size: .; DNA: TGCAGCGTTGAGGGGGGATACAACTACGAGCAGTACTTC; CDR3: CSVEGGYNYEQYF
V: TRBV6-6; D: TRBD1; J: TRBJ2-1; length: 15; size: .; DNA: TGTGCCATCAGTGAGAACCGGGACAGGAACAATGAGCAGTTCTTC; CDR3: CAISENRDRNNEQFF
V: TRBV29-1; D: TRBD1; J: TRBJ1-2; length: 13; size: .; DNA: TGCAGCGGCACCTCTCCAGGGGGCTATGGCTACACCTTC; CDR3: CSGTSPGGYGYTF
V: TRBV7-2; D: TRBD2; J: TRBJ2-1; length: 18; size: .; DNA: TGTGCCAGCAGCGCCGGGACTAGCGGGAGGAGCTCCTACAATGAGCAGTTCTTC; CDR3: CASSAGTSGRSSYNEQFF
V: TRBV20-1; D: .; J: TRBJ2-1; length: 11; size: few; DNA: TGCAGTGCCGCTGGGGACAATGAGCAGTTCTTC; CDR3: CSAAGDNEQFF
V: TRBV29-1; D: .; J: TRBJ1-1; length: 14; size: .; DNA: TGCAGCGTTGCCAGAGTCAGGGAAGGCACTGAAGCTTTCTTT; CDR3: CSVARVREGTEAFF
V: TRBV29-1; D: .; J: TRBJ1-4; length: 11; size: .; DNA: TGCAGCGTCGCGCTTAATGAAAAAGTGTTTTTT; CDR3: CSVALNEKVFF
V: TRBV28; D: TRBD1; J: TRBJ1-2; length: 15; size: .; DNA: TGTGCCAGCAGTTTCCGCGGACAGGCGAACTATGGCTACACCTTC; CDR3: CASSFRGQANYGYTF
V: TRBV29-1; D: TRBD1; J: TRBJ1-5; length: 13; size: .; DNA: TGCAGCGTTTCGACAGGGGACAATCAGCCCCAGCATTTT; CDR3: CSVSTGDNQPQHF
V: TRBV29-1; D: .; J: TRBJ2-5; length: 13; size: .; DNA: TGCAGCGTTGAAGCTTTGGCAGAAGAGACCCAGTACTTC; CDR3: CSVEALAEETQYF
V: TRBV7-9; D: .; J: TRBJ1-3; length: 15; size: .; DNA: TGTGCCAGCAGCTTTGAGAGGTCGGCTGGAAACACCATATATTTT; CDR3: CASSFERSAGNTIYF
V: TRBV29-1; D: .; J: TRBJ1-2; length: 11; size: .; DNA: TGCAGCGGGTTGGGGTACTATGGCTACACCTTC; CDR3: CSGLGYYGYTF
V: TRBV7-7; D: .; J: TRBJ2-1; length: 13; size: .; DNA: TGTGCCAGCAGCTTAGACACTGGGAATGAGCAGTTCTTC; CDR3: CASSLDTGNEQFF
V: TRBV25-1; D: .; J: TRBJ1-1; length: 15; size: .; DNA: TGTGCCAGCAGCCCAGGCGGGGACGGAAAAACTGAAGCTTTCTTT; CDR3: CASSPGGDGKTEAFF
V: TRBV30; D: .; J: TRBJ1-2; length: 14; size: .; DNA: TGTGCCTGGAGTGTGGTGCCAGAAAACTATGGCTACACCTTC; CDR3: CAWSVVPENYGYTF
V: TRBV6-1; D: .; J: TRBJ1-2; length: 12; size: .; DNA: TGTGCCAGCAGTGAAGCAGGGGAGGGCTACACCTTC; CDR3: CASSEAGEGYTF
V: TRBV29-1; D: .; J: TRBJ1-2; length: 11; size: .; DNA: TGCAGCGTTCACTACGGAGAAGGCTACACCTTC; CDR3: CSVHYGEGYTF
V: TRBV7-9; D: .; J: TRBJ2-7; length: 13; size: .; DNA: TGTGCCAGCAGCTTAGACAGGGAGGATGAGCAGTACTTC; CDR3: CASSLDREDEQYF
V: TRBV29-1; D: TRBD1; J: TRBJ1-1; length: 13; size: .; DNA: TGCAGCGTAGCGGGACAGGGTAAGCCTGAAGCTTTCTTT; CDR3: CSVAGQGKPEAFF
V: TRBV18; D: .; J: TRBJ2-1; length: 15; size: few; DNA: TGTGCCAGCTCACCCACCCAGAGCTCCTACAATGAGCAGTTCTTC; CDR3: CASSPTQSSYNEQFF
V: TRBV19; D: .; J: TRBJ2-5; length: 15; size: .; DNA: TGTGCCAGTAGTTTCGGGGGCCCCCTGGGGGAGACCCAGTACTTC; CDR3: CASSFGGPLGETQYF
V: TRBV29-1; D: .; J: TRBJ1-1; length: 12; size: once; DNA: TGCAGCGTTGAAGTGTTGGCAGATGAAGCTTTCTTT; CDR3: CSVEVLADEAFF
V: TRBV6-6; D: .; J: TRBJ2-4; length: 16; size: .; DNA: TGTGCCAGCAGTCCTCGTACTGGGGGCACCAAAAACATTCAGTACTTC; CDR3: CASSPRTGGTKNIQYF
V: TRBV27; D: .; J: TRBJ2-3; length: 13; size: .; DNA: TGTGCCAGCAGGGGTCCTGGGACGGATACGCAGTATTTT; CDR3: CASRGPGTDTQYF
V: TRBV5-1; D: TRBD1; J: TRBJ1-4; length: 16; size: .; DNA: TGCGCCAGCAGCTTGAAGGCCGGACAGGGAGATGAAAAACTGTTTTTT; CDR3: CASSLKAGQGDEKLFF
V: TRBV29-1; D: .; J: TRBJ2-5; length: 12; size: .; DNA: TGCAGCGCCTCGAACAGGGAGGAGACCCAGTACTTC; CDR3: CSASNREETQYF
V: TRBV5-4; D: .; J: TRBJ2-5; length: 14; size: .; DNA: TGTGCCAGCAGCGCCCACCGGGACTTAGAGACCCAGTACTTC; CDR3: CASSAHRDLETQYF
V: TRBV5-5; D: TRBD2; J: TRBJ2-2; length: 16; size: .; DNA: TGTGCCAGCAGCGTTAGCGGGGGGGATTCAACCGGGGAGCTGTTTTTT; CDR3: CASSVSGGDSTGELFF
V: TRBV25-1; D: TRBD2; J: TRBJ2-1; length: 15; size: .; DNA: TGTGCCAGCAGGAGGACTAGCGGGGTAAGGGATGAGCAGTTCTTC; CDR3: CASRRTSGVRDEQFF
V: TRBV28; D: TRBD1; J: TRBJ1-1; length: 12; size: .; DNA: TGTGCCACTTCTACAGGGGACACTGAAGCTTTCTTT; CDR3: CATSTGDTEAFF
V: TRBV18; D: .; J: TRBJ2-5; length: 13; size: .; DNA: TGTGCCAGCTCACCCGCGGGTGGAGAGACCCAGTACTTC; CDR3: CASSPAGGETQYF
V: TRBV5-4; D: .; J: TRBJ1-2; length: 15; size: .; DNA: TGTGCCAGCAGCTTGGAAGCGGGGACCATGGGGGGATACACCTTC; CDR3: CASSLEAGTMGGYTF
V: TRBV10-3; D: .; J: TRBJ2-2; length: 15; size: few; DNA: TGTGCCATCAGTGGAGCGGGTTCGAACACCGGGGAGCTGTTTTTT; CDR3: CAISGAGSNTGELFF
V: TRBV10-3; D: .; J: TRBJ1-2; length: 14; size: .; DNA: TGTGCCATCAGTGAGCAGGCCACCAACTATGGCTACACCTTC; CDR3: CAISEQATNYGYTF
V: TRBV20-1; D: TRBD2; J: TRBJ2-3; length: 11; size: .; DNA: TGCGCGGGAGGGACCACAGATACGCAGTATTTT; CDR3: CAGGTTDTQYF
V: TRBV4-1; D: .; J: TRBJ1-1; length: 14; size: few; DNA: TGCGCCAGCAGCTTAAGGACAGAGAACACTGAAGCTTTCTTT; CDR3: CASSLRTENTEAFF
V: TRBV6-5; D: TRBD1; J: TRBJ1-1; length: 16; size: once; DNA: TGTGCCAGCAGTTACTCTGAGGGACAGGCAAACACTGAAGCTTTCTTT; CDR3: CASSYSEGQANTEAFF
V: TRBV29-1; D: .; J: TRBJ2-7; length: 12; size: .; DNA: TGCAGCGTTGAGGGGCAGCTCTACGAGCAGTACTTC; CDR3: CSVEGQLYEQYF
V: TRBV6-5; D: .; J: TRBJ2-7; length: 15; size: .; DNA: TGTGCCAGCAGTTACACCCGTCGGGACGGCTACGAGCAGTACTTC; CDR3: CASSYTRRDGYEQYF
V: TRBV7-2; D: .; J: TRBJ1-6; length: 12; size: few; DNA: TGTGCCAGCAGCCTACAGGGAAGACCCCTCCACTTT; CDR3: CASSLQGRPLHF
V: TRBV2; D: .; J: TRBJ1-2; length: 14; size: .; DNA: TGTGCCAGCAGTGTTATGATAACTAACTATGGCTACACCTTC; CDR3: CASSVMITNYGYTF
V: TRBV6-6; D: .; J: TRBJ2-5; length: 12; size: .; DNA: TGTGCCAGCAGCCTAAAACAAGAGACCCAGTACTTC; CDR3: CASSLKQETQYF
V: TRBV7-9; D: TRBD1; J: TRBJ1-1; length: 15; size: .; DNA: TGTGCCAGCAGCTTGGGACAGGCAAAGAACACTGAAGCTTTCTTT; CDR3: CASSLGQAKNTEAFF
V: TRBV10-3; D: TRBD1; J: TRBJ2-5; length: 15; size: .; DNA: TGTGCCATCAGGAGCTCCGGGACAGATCAAGAGACCCAGTACTTC; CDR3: CAIRSSGTDQETQYF
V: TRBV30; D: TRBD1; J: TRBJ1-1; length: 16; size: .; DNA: TGTGCCTGGAGTCGTATATTGCAGGGGGCTCCCGCTGAAGCTTTCTTT; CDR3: CAWSRILQGAPAEAFF
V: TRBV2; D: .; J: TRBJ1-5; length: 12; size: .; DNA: TGTGCCAGCGCAGGGGAAAATCAGCCCCAGCATTTT; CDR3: CASAGENQPQHF